The 21 T cell receptor beta chains listed next were all sequenced from one sample in a study of radiotherapy plus CTLA-4 blockade in lung cancer. The assay was immunoSEQ multiplex PCR, and TCRdb's table has in-frame clones only and misses some. The table lists under 35,000 clones, approximately 77% of them singletons, with approximately 4.5% in the top ten. Sequenced material: peripheral blood, taken from a patient treated with radiotherapy plus ipilimumab. Receptor source: a human donor with non-small cell lung cancer whose response to radiotherapy plus ipilimumab could not be evaluated.

This clone appeared a few times. The CDR3 DNA sequence: TGTGCCAGCAGCTCCACGGGGTTGATACAGGGTAGAGAGACCCAGTACTTC. Its protein product is CASSSTGLIQGRETQYF. The J gene is TRBJ2-5, the V gene TRBV2, with D possibly being TRBD1 (6 bases). The CDR3 spans 17 residues. Germline CDR1 is SNHLY and CDR2 is FYNNEI. V was trimmed by 6 bases and J by 4 bases, leaving 24 bases between them.

The chain carries TRBV18 and TRBJ2-3; TRBD1 agrees at 9 bases. CDR3 length: 16 amino acids. Trimming cost V 5 bases and J 2 bases; bases outside gene matches: 8. Germline V lookup: CDR1 KGHSH, CDR2 LQKENI. The CDR3 coding sequence is TGTGCCAGCTCATCTTTAGGACAGGGGAACACAGATACGCAGTATTTT. It translates to CASSSLGQGNTDTQYF.

This rearrangement joins TRBV13 to TRBJ2-2, with TRBD2 matching over 9 bases. V shed 5 bases and J 7 bases; nucleotides not matched to a gene: 14. Germline-derived CDR1 and CDR2 are PRHDT and FYEKMQ (reference sequence). The CDR3 contains 17 residues. The CDR3 reads CASSLPTSGEDIGELFF. The CDR3 DNA sequence: TGTGCCAGCAGCCTGCCGACTAGCGGAGAAGACATCGGGGAGCTGTTTTTT.

The chain recombines TRBV5-1 with TRBJ1-1; D is perhaps TRBD1 (6 bases). CDR1 is SGHRS, CDR2 YFSETQ, per germline. Trimming left V 4 bases short and J 4 bases short, with 17 bases between. CDR3 length: 15 amino acids. The CDR3 nucleotides are TGCGCCAGCAGCGTGGACAGCCTTAGGGGCACTGAAGCTTTCTTT. Translation: CASSVDSLRGTEAFF. Supplemented by reference TRBV5-1 and TRBJ1-1, the full variable domain reads KAGVTQTPRYLIKTRGQQVTLSCSPISGHRSVSWYQQTPGQGLQFLFEYFSETQRNKGNFPGRFSGRQFSNSRSEMNVSTLELGDSALYLCASSVDSLRGTEAFFGQGTRLTVV.

This chain connects TRBV7-2 to TRBJ2-7, with 9 positions matching TRBD1. This CDR3 spans 15 amino acids. V lost 1 base, J lost 5 bases, and 6 bases stayed unmatched. Germline V gene data show CDR1 as SGHTA and CDR2 as FQGNSA. Written as DNA, the CDR3 is TGTGCCAGCAGCTTAGGAGGGACAGGGAATCACGAGCAGTACTTC. Encoded protein: CASSLGGTGNHEQYF.

By sample fraction, this clone is medium-sized (0.01 to 0.1%). The V gene is TRBV4-3, the J gene TRBJ2-4; TRBD2 aligns across 7 bases. The CDR3 spans 17 residues. Germline-derived CDR1 and CDR2 are LGHNA and YSLEER. V lost 2 bases, J lost 1 base, and 8 bases stayed unmatched. DNA of the CDR3: TGCGCCAGCAGCCAAAACCCCGGTAGCGGGGCCAAAAACATTCAGTACTTC. Translating gives CASSQNPGSGAKNIQYF.

The chain is built from TRBV7-3 and TRBJ2-1; 10 bases map to TRBD2. This CDR3 has 14 residues. After removal of 5 bases from V and 10 bases from J, the junction contained 8 bases not matched to a gene. Germline V gene sequence: CDR1 SGHTA, CDR2 FQGTGA. This chain's CDR3 is CASSPSGRAGEQFF. As DNA, the CDR3 is TGTGCCAGCAGCCCCAGCGGGAGGGCCGGGGAGCAGTTCTTC.

V gene TRBV11-2 combines with J gene TRBJ2-5, with TRBD2 identical over 7 bases. Germline CDR1 reads SGHAT; CDR2 reads FQNNGV. This CDR3 is built from 14 residues. With V trimmed by 1 base and J by 5 bases, 4 bases remained unmatched. The CDR3 reads CASSLVGGVETQYF. DNA for the CDR3: TGTGCCAGCAGCTTAGTGGGGGGGGTGGAGACCCAGTACTTC.

There are a few counts of this clone. J is TRBJ2-5 and V is TRBV5-1; possible D gene TRBD2, 6 bases. CDR3 size: 14 residues. The V end lost 3 bases, the J end lost 5 bases, and 14 bases lay between the germline ends. CDR1 SGHRS and CDR2 YFSETQ come from the germline V gene. The CDR3 protein is CASSSGAGRETQYF. The CDR3 coding sequence is TGCGCCAGCAGCTCCGGGGCGGGGCGGGAGACCCAGTACTTC.

This clone was observed once. CDR3 sequence: CASSGRPRPISGRSNQPQHF. DNA of the CDR3: TGTGCCAGCAGCGGTCGACCGAGGCCTATCTCAGGGCGTAGCAATCAGCCCCAGCATTTT. The V and J genes are TRBV9 and TRBJ1-5; TRBD1 might be the D (5 bases). Germline V gives CDR1 SGDLS, CDR2 YYNGEE. The CDR3 contains 20 residues. Trimming took 3 bases from V and 0 from J, leaving 25 bases between them.

CDR3 loop: CASSLHRSNSPLHF. CDR3 nucleotides: TGTGCCAGCAGCCTTCACAGGAGTAATTCACCCCTCCACTTT. The chain recombines TRBV7-8 with TRBJ1-6, with D possibly being TRBD1 (5 bases). CDR3 length: 14 residues. Germline V gene data show CDR1 as SGHVS and CDR2 as FQNEAQ. V gave up 5 bases and J gave up 6 bases, with 11 bases separating them.

The V call is TRBV7-2, the J call TRBJ2-7, with D possibly matching TRBD2 (5 bases). The CDR3 has 12 amino acids. Germline loops: CDR1 SGHTA, CDR2 FQGNSA. The ends were cut back, 5 bases at V and 4 bases at J, with 9 bases in the middle. The CDR3 reads CASSRRDYEQYF. As DNA, the CDR3 is TGTGCCAGCAGCCGTCGGGATTACGAGCAGTACTTC.

V and J are TRBV6-6 and TRBJ2-5; TRBD2 is a possible D gene (6 bases). This CDR3 has 11 amino acids. V lost 11 bases and J lost 4, with 11 bases in between. The germline V gene has CDR1 MNHNY and CDR2 SVGAGI (reference sequence). In DNA form, the CDR3 reads TGTGCCGGGGGGAGTGGAGAGACCCAGTACTTC. It codes for CAGGSGETQYF.

The rearrangement joins TRBV5-4 to TRBJ2-2; 7 bases are a match to TRBD1. V dropped 4 bases and J dropped 3; count of bases not matched to a gene: 3. Germline V gives CDR1 SGHNT, CDR2 YYREEE (reference sequence). The CDR3 consists of 14 residues. As DNA, the CDR3 is TGTGCCAGCAGCCCAACAGGGGACACCGGGGAGCTGTTTTTT. Translation: CASSPTGDTGELFF.

The chain employs TRBV7-7 and TRBJ2-5, with D possibly TRBD1 on 6 matching bases. The J call is uncertain, as TRBJ2-7 better fits the DNA end. The CDR3 covers 14 residues. Germline V gene lookup returns CDR1 SSHAT and CDR2 FNYEAQ (reference sequence). This chain's CDR3 is CASSPSTGKSEQYF. The CDR3 DNA is TGTGCCAGCAGCCCGAGCACAGGGAAAAGCGAGCAGTACTTC.

The V gene is TRBV7-2, the J gene TRBJ1-2; D might be TRBD1 (6 bases). V lost 5 bases, J lost 0 bases, and 13 bases lay in between. This CDR3 has 15 residues. Germline V gene sequence: CDR1 SGHTA, CDR2 FQGNSA. The CDR3 region is CASSRQGPTNYGYTF. In DNA, the CDR3 is TGTGCCAGCAGCCGGCAGGGGCCTACTAACTATGGCTACACCTTC.

In DNA form, the CDR3 reads TGTGCCAGTAGCGACAGCTCCAATCAGCCCCAGCATTTT. Translating it yields CASSDSSNQPQHF. The rearrangement links TRBV19 to TRBJ1-5; TRBD1 is a possible D gene (5 bases). This CDR3 is 13 amino acids long. CDR1 LNHDA and CDR2 SQIVND come from the germline V gene (reference sequence). V was clipped by 6 bases and J by 3 bases, with 9 bases between them.

The chain recombines TRBV5-1 with TRBJ2-2; the D gene is possibly TRBD1 (6 bases). The V and J ends lost 4 bases and 7 bases respectively, with 17 bases between them. CDR3 length equals 15 residues. CDR1 is SGHRS, CDR2 YFSETQ, per germline. Here the CDR3 reads CASSIAQGMGGELFF. Here the CDR3 DNA reads TGCGCCAGCAGCATCGCCCAGGGGATGGGCGGGGAGCTGTTTTTT.

DNA for the CDR3: TGTGCCAGCAGCCAAACTAGCGGGATGGTTGAGCAGTTCTTC. Its protein is CASSQTSGMVEQFF. V gene TRBV4-2 combines with J gene TRBJ2-1; 10 bases map to TRBD2. This CDR3 has 14 residues. V was pared by 2 bases and J by 9 bases, with 4 bases of the junction left unmatched. Germline lookup yields CDR1 LGHNA and CDR2 YNFKEQ.

The rearrangement uses TRBV30 and TRBJ2-3; D possibly corresponds to TRBD2 (6 bases). Trimming stripped 3 bases from V and 2 bases from J, with 36 bases between. This CDR3 is 22 amino acids long. Germline CDR1 is GTSNPN and CDR2 is SVGIG (reference sequence). CDR3 in amino acids: CAWSDRLGRGGSGLSNTDTQYF. The CDR3 bases are TGTGCCTGGAGCGATAGGCTGGGTCGCGGTGGGAGCGGGTTGTCTAACACAGATACGCAGTATTTT.

This clone was recorded only once. This chain uses TRBV19 with TRBJ2-3, with D unclear. Germline V gene data show CDR1 as LNHDA and CDR2 as SQIVND (reference sequence). V was shortened by 10 bases and J by 1 base, with 15 bases between the two germline ends. This CDR3 comprises 14 residues. CDR3 region: CATKPVYGTDTQYF. CDR3 sequence (DNA): TGTGCCACAAAGCCGGTCTATGGCACAGATACGCAGTATTTT.